The 5 T cell receptor beta chains presented below share a single source sample, sequenced in a study of blood T cell repertoires in COVID-19. Only in-frame clones appear in the TCRdb table, and some are missing; sequencing was by immunoSEQ multiplex PCR. This repertoire shows over 250,000 clones, roughly 84% found once; its top ten account for almost 1.5%. Material for sequencing was peripheral blood. These receptors all come from a human donor with COVID-19, enrolled during active disease. The donor label of this sample is uncertain.

This sequence joins TRBV28 and TRBJ2-7, with TRBD2 matching over 9 bases. Germline CDR1 is MDHEN and CDR2 is SYDVKM. The V segment lost 6 bases and the J segment 4 bases; nucleotides outside the gene matches: 7. The CDR3 consists of 14 residues. Written as DNA, the CDR3 is TGTGCCAGCAGGCGGGGGGGCGATCGGTACGAGCAGTACTTC. Amino acids: CASRRGGDRYEQYF.

In nucleotides, the CDR3 is TGTGCCAGCAGGGATTTCAGGGAGACCCAGTACTTC. It encodes CASRDFRETQYF. The chain links TRBV5-8 to TRBJ2-5; D is uncertain. Trimming left V 5 bases short and J 5 bases short, with 10 bases between. In germline, CDR1 is SGHTS, CDR2 YDEGEE. CDR3 size: 12 residues.

The chain recombines TRBV28 with TRBJ1-6; D is unresolved. The ends were cut back, 8 bases at V and 7 bases at J, with 9 bases in the middle. Germline V lookup: CDR1 MDHEN, CDR2 SYDVKM. CDR3 length: 12 residues. The CDR3 reads CASWNSNSPLHF. CDR3 sequence (DNA): TGTGCCAGCTGGAACAGCAATTCACCCCTCCACTTT.

J is TRBJ1-4 and V is TRBV19, with 9 bases matching TRBD1. Germline CDR1 and CDR2: LNHDA and SQIVND (reference sequence). After removal of 6 bases from V and 8 bases from J, the junction contained 10 bases not matched to a gene. The CDR3 loop spans 15 amino acids. The CDR3 DNA reads as TGTGCCAGTAGCCCAACAGGGGGCTTTGTCGAAAAACTGTTTTTT. Encoded protein: CASSPTGGFVEKLFF.

The rearrangement links TRBV12-5 to TRBJ2-6; 7 bases align to TRBD1. The CDR3 runs to 15 residues. The trim removed 6 bases at V and 2 bases at J, leaving 4 bases unmatched. CDR1 is LGHNT and CDR2 is FRNRAP in the germline V gene. The CDR3 loop reads CASGLGQAGANVLTF. The CDR3 DNA sequence: TGTGCTAGTGGACTTGGACAGGCTGGGGCCAACGTCCTGACTTTC.